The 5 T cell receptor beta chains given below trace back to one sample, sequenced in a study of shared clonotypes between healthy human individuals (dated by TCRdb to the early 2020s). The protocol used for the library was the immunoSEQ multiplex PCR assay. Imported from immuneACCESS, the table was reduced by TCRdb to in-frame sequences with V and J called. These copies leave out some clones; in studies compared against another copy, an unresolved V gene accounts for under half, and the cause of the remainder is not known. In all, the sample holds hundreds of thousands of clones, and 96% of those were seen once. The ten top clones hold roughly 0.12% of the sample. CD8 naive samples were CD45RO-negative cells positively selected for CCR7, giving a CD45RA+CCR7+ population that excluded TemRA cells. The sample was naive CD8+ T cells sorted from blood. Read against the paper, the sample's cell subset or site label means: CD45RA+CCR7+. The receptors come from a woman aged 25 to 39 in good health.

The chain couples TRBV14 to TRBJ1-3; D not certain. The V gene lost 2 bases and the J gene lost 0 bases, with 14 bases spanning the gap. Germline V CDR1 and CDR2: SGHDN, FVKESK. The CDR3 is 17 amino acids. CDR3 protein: CASSQPLLGFSGNTIYF. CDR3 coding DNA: TGTGCCAGCAGCCAACCTCTCTTGGGGTTCTCTGGAAACACCATATATTTT.

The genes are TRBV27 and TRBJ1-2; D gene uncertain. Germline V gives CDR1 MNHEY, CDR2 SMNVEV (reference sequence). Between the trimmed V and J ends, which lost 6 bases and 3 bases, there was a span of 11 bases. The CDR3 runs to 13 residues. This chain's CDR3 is CASREITDYGYTF. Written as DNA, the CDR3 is TGTGCCAGCAGGGAAATAACTGACTATGGCTACACCTTC.

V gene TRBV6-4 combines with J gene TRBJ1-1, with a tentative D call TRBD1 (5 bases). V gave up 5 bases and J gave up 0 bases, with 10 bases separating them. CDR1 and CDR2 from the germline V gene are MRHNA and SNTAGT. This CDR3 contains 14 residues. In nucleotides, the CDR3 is TGTGCCAGCAGTCTGGACACGGTGAACACTGAAGCTTTCTTT. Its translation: CASSLDTVNTEAFF.

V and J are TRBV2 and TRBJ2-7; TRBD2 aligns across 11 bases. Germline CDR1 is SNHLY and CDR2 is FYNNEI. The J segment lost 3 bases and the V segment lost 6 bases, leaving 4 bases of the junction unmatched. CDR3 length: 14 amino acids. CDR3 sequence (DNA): TGTGCCAGCAGCCCGGGACTAGCGGTCTACGAGCAGTACTTC. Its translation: CASSPGLAVYEQYF.

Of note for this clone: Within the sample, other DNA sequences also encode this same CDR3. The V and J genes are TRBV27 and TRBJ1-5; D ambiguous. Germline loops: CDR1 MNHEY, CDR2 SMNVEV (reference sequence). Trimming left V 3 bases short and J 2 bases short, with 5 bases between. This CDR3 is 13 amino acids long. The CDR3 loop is CASSLSGNQPQHF. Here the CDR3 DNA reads TGTGCCAGCAGTTTGAGTGGCAATCAGCCCCAGCATTTT.